The 20 T cell receptor beta chains given below trace back to one sample, sequenced in a study of T-cell memory formation after mild COVID-19. Each CDR3 protein gets one entry after TCRdb re-called the 5' RACE reads with MiXCR. The data show approximately 450,000 distinct CDR3 sequences, approximately 18% seen once. Sequenced sample: PBMCs or a T cell subset sorted from them (not recorded which). These receptors were taken from an adult woman who had mild COVID-19 (a few samples of this study predate the infection). Cell type and time point are not known.

This clonotype occurred once. This chain connects TRBV5-1 to TRBJ1-1; no firm D call. Trimming removed 0 bases from V and 3 bases from J, with 12 bases in between. CDR1 and CDR2 (germline): SGHRS, YFSETQ. The CDR3 contains 15 residues. CDR3 protein: CASSLEPVTDTEAFF. CDR3 in DNA: TGCGCCAGCAGCTTGGAACCGGTAACGGACACTGAAGCTTTCTTT.

This chain connects TRBV7-8 to TRBJ1-1; D gene unclear. This CDR3 has 16 residues. Germline loops: CDR1 SGHVS, CDR2 FQNEAQ. The germline V and J ends were trimmed by 0 bases and 2 bases, with 13 bases remaining between them. The CDR3 DNA sequence: TGTGCCAGCAGCTTAGCTCTCGACGGGTTAAACACTGAAGCTTTCTTT. Its translation is CASSLALDGLNTEAFF.

V gene TRBV2 combines with J gene TRBJ1-4; D possibly corresponds to TRBD1 (6 bases). The V gene lost 4 bases and the J gene lost 6 bases, with 15 bases spanning the gap. The CDR3 has 15 residues. CDR1 and CDR2 (germline): SNHLY, FYNNEI. CDR3 loop: CASSVGRGLDEKLFF. CDR3 nucleotides: TGTGCCAGCAGTGTTGGGCGGGGGCTGGATGAAAAACTGTTTTTT. The whole variable domain, filled in from reference TRBV2 and TRBJ1-4, reads EPEVTQTPSHQVTQMGQEVILRCVPISNHLYFYWYRQILGQKVEFLVSFYNNEISEKSEIFDDQFSVERPDGSNFTLKIRSTKLEDSAMYFCASSVGRGLDEKLFFGSGTQLSVL.

The chain is built from TRBV12-3 or TRBV12-4 and TRBJ1-1, with D possibly matching TRBD1 (5 bases). The CDR3 totals 14 residues. The V end was cut by 3 bases, the J end by 11 bases, with 19 bases between. Here the CDR3 DNA reads TGTGCCAGCAGTTTGGCGGGGCTTGAGGGGTTGGCTTTCTTT. The encoded protein is CASSLAGLEGLAFF.

The chain's CDR3 is CASSGPGAKNIQYF. For the CDR3, the DNA is TGTGCCAGCAGCGGACCTGGAGCCAAAAACATTCAGTACTTC. The V and J genes are TRBV6-5 and TRBJ2-4; D is undetermined. CDR3 length: 14 residues. Per germline, CDR1 MNHEY and CDR2 SVGAGI. Trimming removed 6 bases at V and 0 bases at J, with 9 bases between.

This clonotype came up a few times. The chain employs TRBV7-3 and TRBJ1-1, with D unresolved. CDR3 size: 13 residues. Deletions cut 5 bases from V and 5 bases from J, with 12 bases between. Germline assignment: CDR1 SGHTA and CDR2 FQGTGA. CDR3 in amino acids: CASSAGLWTEAFF. DNA of the CDR3: TGTGCCAGCAGCGCCGGACTTTGGACTGAAGCTTTCTTT. The whole variable domain, filled in from reference TRBV7-3 and TRBJ1-1, reads GAGVSQTPSNKVTEKGKYVELRCDPISGHTALYWYRQSLGQGPEFLIYFQGTGAADDSGLPNDRFFAVRPEGSVSTLKIQRTERGDSAVYLCASSAGLWTEAFFGQGTRLTVV.

This rearrangement joins TRBV9 to TRBJ2-3; D may be TRBD2 (6 bases). Per the germline V gene, CDR1 is SGDLS and CDR2 is YYNGEE. This CDR3 spans 16 amino acids. V gave up 0 bases and J gave up 3 bases, with 14 bases separating them. This chain's CDR3 is CASSVGAGSGTDTQYF. The CDR3 DNA is TGTGCCAGCAGCGTAGGGGCGGGAAGCGGAACAGATACGCAGTATTTT.

The chain joins TRBV7-2 to TRBJ2-3; 7 nucleotides line up with TRBD1. Germline V lookup: CDR1 SGHTA, CDR2 FQGNSA. This CDR3 has 15 residues. V shed 6 bases and J 5 bases; nucleotides not matched to a gene: 11. The CDR3 DNA is TGTGCCAGCAGGCGTGGGACAGCCGTTTTAGATACGCAGTATTTT. It encodes CASRRGTAVLDTQYF.

The CDR3 is CASSPSSFGEQFF. CDR3 DNA sequence: TGTGCCAGCAGCCCCTCGTCTTTCGGTGAGCAGTTCTTC. The rearrangement links TRBV7-2 to TRBJ2-1; D unclear. Germline loops: CDR1 SGHTA, CDR2 FQGNSA. The length of the CDR3 is 13 residues. The V end was cut by 5 bases, the J end by 9 bases, with 14 bases between.

This sequence joins TRBV7-9 and TRBJ2-2; 7 positions agree with TRBD1. This CDR3 has 16 residues. CDR1 SEHNR and CDR2 FQNEAQ come from the germline V gene (reference sequence). With V trimmed by 5 bases and J by 4 bases, 10 bases remained unmatched. Here the CDR3 reads CASSQDRVRSTGELFF. DNA for the CDR3: TGTGCCAGCAGCCAAGACAGGGTTCGATCCACCGGGGAGCTGTTTTTT.

J is TRBJ2-2 and V is TRBV6-6; D is unresolved. This CDR3 spans 12 amino acids. Trimming cost V 10 bases and J 0 bases, with 6 bases left between them. CDR1 and CDR2 (germline): MNHNY, SVGAGI (reference sequence). The CDR3, as DNA: TGTGCCATAGGTGCGAACACCGGGGAGCTGTTTTTT. Its protein is CAIGANTGELFF.

The chain employs TRBV2 and TRBJ1-1, with no clear D. The CDR3 consists of 11 residues. With 4 bases removed from V and 9 bases from J, the gap between germline ends came to 9 bases. The germline V gene has CDR1 SNHLY and CDR2 FYNNEI. In DNA form, the CDR3 reads TGTGCCAGCAGTGTGGAGAACAAAGCTTTCTTT. It translates to CASSVENKAFF.

J is TRBJ2-3 and V is TRBV7-7; D unclear. Germline loops: CDR1 SSHAT, CDR2 FNYEAQ (reference sequence). The CDR3 has 13 residues. The V end lost 1 base, the J end lost 8 bases, and 10 bases lay between the germline ends. The chain's CDR3 is CASSLEGPATQYF. CDR3 DNA: TGTGCCAGCAGCTTAGAGGGCCCAGCTACGCAGTATTTT.

V is TRBV19 and J is TRBJ1-1; tentatively, D is TRBD1 (5 bases). The CDR3 runs 15 residues. The germline V gene has CDR1 LNHDA and CDR2 SQIVND (reference sequence). The V and J ends lost 0 bases and 0 bases respectively, with 8 bases between them. The chain's CDR3 is CASSIEGGMNTEAFF. The CDR3, as DNA: TGTGCCAGTAGTATAGAGGGGGGAATGAACACTGAAGCTTTCTTT.

The chain couples TRBV12-3 or TRBV12-4 to TRBJ2-1, with D perhaps TRBD1 (6 bases). This CDR3 contains 14 residues. V lost 2 bases and J 3 bases, leaving 8 bases between the germline ends. The CDR3 DNA follows: TGTGCCAGCAGTTTAAGACAGGTCTACAATGAGCAGTTCTTC. It specifies CASSLRQVYNEQFF.

This clonotype occurred a few times. V is TRBV12-3 or TRBV12-4 and J is TRBJ2-1, with 8 bases aligning to TRBD2. J lost 4 bases, V lost 4 bases, and 12 bases had no gene match. This CDR3 is built from 17 residues. The CDR3 DNA is TGTGCCAGCAGTTCCCTTTCGAGCGGGAGTGCATACAATGAGCAGTTCTTC. This sequence encodes CASSSLSSGSAYNEQFF.

This clonotype has only a few counts. The chain uses TRBV9 and TRBJ1-4, with a weak D call TRBD1 (5 bases). Trimming stripped 4 bases from V and 0 bases from J, with 13 bases between. Per germline, CDR1 SGDLS and CDR2 YYNGEE. CDR3 length: 16 residues. This CDR3 is CASSFGDFATNEKLFF. The CDR3 DNA reads as TGTGCCAGCAGCTTTGGGGACTTTGCAACTAATGAAAAACTGTTTTTT.

This clonotype has a handful of counts. This sequence joins TRBV12-3 or TRBV12-4 and TRBJ1-6; a weak D match, TRBD1 (5 bases). V gave up 7 bases and J gave up 9 bases, with 13 bases separating them. CDR3 length equals 13 residues. CDR3 nucleotides: TGTGCCAGCACAGGGTCCGAGGTTTCACCCCTCCACTTT. Amino acids: CASTGSEVSPLHF.

This clonotype has a handful of counts. This chain uses TRBV7-9 with TRBJ1-1; TRBD1 might be the D (5 bases). This CDR3 region has 13 residues. CDR1 SEHNR and CDR2 FQNEAQ come from the germline V gene (reference sequence). V lost 6 bases to trimming and J lost 3 bases, with 11 bases between them. The DNA for the CDR3 is TGTGCCAGCAGAGGGGACGGGGACACTGAAGCTTTCTTT. Its protein is CASRGDGDTEAFF.

In its sample, this clonotype was seen a few times. This chain joins TRBV24-1 and TRBJ2-2; 11 nucleotides match TRBD2. The length of the CDR3 is 15 residues. The germline V gene encodes CDR1 KGHDR and CDR2 SFDVKD. The J segment lost 7 bases and the V segment lost 7 bases, leaving 7 bases of the junction unmatched. The DNA for the CDR3 is TGTGCCACCAGCTTTACCGGACTAGCGGGCGGGGAGCTGTTTTTT. It encodes CATSFTGLAGGELFF.